This entry lists 15 T cell receptor beta chains sequenced from one sample in a study of blood T cell repertoires in COVID-19. The table came from immunoSEQ multiplex PCR; TCRdb's copy has only in-frame clones and leaves some out. The sample holds 62,000 or so clones, 78% seen once. Sequenced material: peripheral blood. All receptors derive from a man between 60 and 75 years old with COVID-19, enrolled during active disease.

The chain uses TRBV5-1 and TRBJ1-2, with D perhaps matching TRBD1 (5 bases). CDR1 SGHRS and CDR2 YFSETQ come from the germline V gene. With 0 bases removed from V and 8 bases from J, the gap between germline ends came to 14 bases. The CDR3 is 14 residues long. This CDR3 reads CASSLEGPLRGYTF. CDR3 sequence (DNA): TGCGCCAGCAGCTTGGAGGGGCCGCTGAGAGGCTACACCTTC.

The chain links TRBV6-6 to TRBJ1-5; D is unclear. Germline CDR1 is MNHNY and CDR2 is SVGAGI (reference sequence). CDR3 length: 12 residues. V gave up 7 bases and J gave up 9 bases, with 13 bases separating them. This CDR3 reads CASKRARGPQHF. The CDR3, as DNA: TGTGCCAGCAAGAGGGCGAGAGGGCCCCAGCATTTT.

The genes are TRBV11-2 and TRBJ2-2; the D is unclear. Trimming removed 0 bases from V and 2 bases from J, with 13 bases in between. Germline loops: CDR1 SGHAT, CDR2 FQNNGV. The CDR3 sequence is 17 residues long. This CDR3 is CASSLDPRYYNTGELFF. Here the CDR3 DNA reads TGTGCCAGCAGCTTAGATCCCAGGTATTATAACACCGGGGAGCTGTTTTTT.

V and J are TRBV2 and TRBJ1-6; D gene ambiguous. Per the germline V gene, CDR1 is SNHLY and CDR2 is FYNNEI. The V end lost 3 bases, the J end lost 9 bases, and 15 bases lay between the germline ends. The length of the CDR3 is 15 residues. CDR3 loop: CASSEGSVITSPLHF. CDR3 bases: TGTGCCAGCAGTGAGGGGAGTGTTATAACTTCACCCCTCCACTTT.

The CDR3, as DNA: TGTGCCAGCAGGGCCTTCGCAAGTGGCGAGCAGTACTTC. Translating it yields CASRAFASGEQYF. The chain couples TRBV2 to TRBJ2-7; D unclear. Looked up from germline, CDR1 is SNHLY and CDR2 is FYNNEI. The V end was cut by 6 bases, the J end by 6 bases, with 15 bases between. The CDR3 is 13 amino acids.

This clone was seen just once. This sequence joins TRBV27 and TRBJ2-1; 10 nucleotides agree with TRBD1. Germline assignment: CDR1 MNHEY and CDR2 SMNVEV (reference sequence). With V trimmed by 4 bases and J by 4 bases, 4 bases remained unmatched. This CDR3 comprises 15 residues. CDR3 in DNA: TGTGCCAGCAGTTCCGGGACAGGGGTTTACAATGAGCAGTTCTTC. It yields the protein CASSSGTGVYNEQFF.

V is TRBV7-3 and J is TRBJ2-3; no clear D gene. Germline CDR1 reads SGHTA; CDR2 reads FQGTGA. This CDR3 region has 15 residues. Trimming shortened V by 5 bases and J by 1 base, and 13 bases separated the two germline ends. The CDR3 DNA follows: TGTGCCAGCAGCCAAGAACAAGGAGGCACAGATACGCAGTATTTT. It is translated as CASSQEQGGTDTQYF.

The V gene is TRBV5-1, the J gene TRBJ2-1; TRBD2 agrees at 7 bases. This CDR3 is 15 amino acids long. V gave up 6 bases and J gave up 5 bases; unmatched junction bases: 11. Germline V gene lookup returns CDR1 SGHRS and CDR2 YFSETQ. The CDR3 DNA reads TGCGCCAGCACCTCAGGCGGGGGAGGACACAATGAGCAGTTCTTC. Amino acids: CASTSGGGGHNEQFF.

The CDR3: CASSLGRRGGYEQYF. CDR3 nucleotide sequence: TGCGCCAGCAGCTTGGGGCGGCGGGGGGGCTACGAGCAGTACTTC. The J gene is TRBJ2-7, the V gene TRBV5-1; 9 bases fit TRBD2. The CDR3 sequence is 15 residues long. The germline CDR1 and CDR2 sequences are SGHRS and YFSETQ. With 0 bases clipped from V and 3 bases from J, the junction kept 4 bases outside the gene matches.

This clone was observed a handful of times. This chain uses TRBV30 with TRBJ1-1, with D possibly matching TRBD1 (6 bases). There are 12 residues in the CDR3. Germline V gives CDR1 GTSNPN, CDR2 SVGIG (reference sequence). V lost 7 bases and J 1 base, leaving 10 bases between the germline ends. The CDR3 nucleotides read TGTGCCTTGGACAGAGGGAACACTGAAGCTTTCTTT. Amino acid sequence: CALDRGNTEAFF.

J is TRBJ2-4 and V is TRBV4-1, with 8 positions matching TRBD1. J lost 2 bases, V lost 5 bases, and 5 bases had no gene match. The germline V gene encodes CDR1 MGHRA and CDR2 YSYEKL. The CDR3 loop spans 15 amino acids. CDR3 amino acids: CASSEGQGTKNIQYF. The CDR3, as DNA: TGCGCCAGCAGCGAAGGACAGGGCACCAAAAACATTCAGTACTTC.

This clone was picked up one time. The chain couples TRBV23-1 to TRBJ2-7; weak D call: TRBD1 (6 bases). TRBV23-1 is given ORF status, its function remaining uncertain. V shed 5 bases and J shed 7 bases, with 24 bases lying between them. The CDR3 totals 16 residues. CDR3 amino acids: CASSDLRDTDHREQYF. CDR3 nucleotide sequence: TGCGCCAGCAGTGACCTCCGGGACACAGATCATCGTGAGCAGTACTTC.

This chain uses TRBV18 with TRBJ2-5; TRBD2 is a possible D gene (6 bases). The germline CDR1 and CDR2 sequences are KGHSH and LQKENI. CDR3 length: 13 amino acids. V lost 6 bases to trimming and J lost 7 bases, with 15 bases between them. CDR3 sequence (DNA): TGTGCCAGCTCGTCGGGAGTTCAGGGGACCCAGTACTTC. It yields the protein CASSSGVQGTQYF.

This clone is a singleton in its sample. The chain carries TRBV29-1 and TRBJ1-2; no reliable D call. CDR1 is SQVTM and CDR2 is ANQGSEA in the germline V gene. Trimming left V 5 bases short and J 7 bases short, with 20 bases between. The CDR3 runs 14 residues. In DNA form, the CDR3 reads TGCAGCGTTACCAAGGGAGGATTTGGCCGTGGCTACACCTTC. Its translation is CSVTKGGFGRGYTF.

The chain uses TRBV20-1 and TRBJ2-1; TRBD2 might be the D (6 bases). V lost 3 bases and J lost 0, with 12 bases in between. The CDR3 has 15 residues. Germline CDR1 reads DFQATT; CDR2 reads SNEGSKA (reference sequence). This chain's CDR3 is CSASFGRRSYNEQFF. The DNA of the CDR3 is TGCAGTGCTAGTTTTGGGAGGCGCTCCTACAATGAGCAGTTCTTC.